Below, 2 T cell receptor beta chains from the same sample are listed, as sequenced in a study of blood T cell repertoires in COVID-19 (dated by TCRdb to 2019 to 2021). The library relied on the immunoSEQ multiplex PCR assay. TCRdb provides this immuneACCESS table in a form limited to in-frame rearrangements. Some clones are lacking; in checked studies, under half of them reflect an unresolved V gene, and why the rest are absent is not known. The sample includes tens of thousands of clones, with about 83% observed a single time. Roughly 15% of the sample comes from the top ten. Sequencing was done on a sample of peripheral blood. All receptors come from a woman in her seventies with acute or convalescent COVID-19.

V usage is TRBV7-9 and J usage is TRBJ2-1; the D gene is possibly TRBD2 (6 bases). The CDR3 covers 16 residues. V shed 7 bases and J shed 0 bases, with 16 bases lying between them. Per the germline V gene, CDR1 is SEHNR and CDR2 is FQNEAQ (reference sequence). The CDR3 is CASMDPGASSYNEQFF. The CDR3 nucleotides read TGTGCCAGCATGGACCCGGGAGCCAGCTCCTACAATGAGCAGTTCTTC.

The chain couples TRBV9 to TRBJ1-1; 9 bases map to TRBD1. The CDR3 sequence is 15 residues long. Looked up from germline, CDR1 is SGDLS and CDR2 is YYNGEE. The junction had 5 bases not matched to a gene; V was cut back by 3 bases and J by 2 bases. CDR3 nucleotides: TGTGCCAGCAGCGCCCGGGACAGGGTTAACACTGAAGCTTTCTTT. Protein product: CASSARDRVNTEAFF.